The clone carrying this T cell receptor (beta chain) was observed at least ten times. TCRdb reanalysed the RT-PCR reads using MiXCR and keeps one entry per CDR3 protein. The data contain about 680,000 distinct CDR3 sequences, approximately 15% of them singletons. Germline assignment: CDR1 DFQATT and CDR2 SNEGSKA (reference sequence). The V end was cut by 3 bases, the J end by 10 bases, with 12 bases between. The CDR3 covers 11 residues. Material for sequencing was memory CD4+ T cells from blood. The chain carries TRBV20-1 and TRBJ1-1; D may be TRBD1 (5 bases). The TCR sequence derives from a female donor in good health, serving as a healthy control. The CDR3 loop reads CSASGAGGAFF. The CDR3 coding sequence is TGCAGTGCTAGCGGGGCAGGAGGAGCTTTCTTT.